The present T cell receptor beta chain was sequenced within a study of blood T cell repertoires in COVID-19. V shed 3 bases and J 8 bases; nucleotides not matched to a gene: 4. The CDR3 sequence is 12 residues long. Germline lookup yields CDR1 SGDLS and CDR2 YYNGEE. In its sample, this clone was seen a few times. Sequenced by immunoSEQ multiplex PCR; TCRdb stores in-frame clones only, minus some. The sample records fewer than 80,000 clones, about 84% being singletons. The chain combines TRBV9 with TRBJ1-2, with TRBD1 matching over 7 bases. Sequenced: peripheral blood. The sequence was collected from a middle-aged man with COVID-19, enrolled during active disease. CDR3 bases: TGTGCCAGCAGCGCCCAGGGGGGAGGCTACACCTTC. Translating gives CASSAQGGGYTF.